This T cell receptor (beta chain) was profiled in a study of graft-versus-host responses after intestinal transplantation. Study-wide background: Every one of the recipients received anti-thymocyte globulin induction and afterwards took tacrolimus and steroids for roughly three years.

Germline CDR1 MNHEY, CDR2 SVGAGI. The CDR3 has 15 amino acids. The V and J ends lost 2 bases and 4 bases respectively, with 14 bases between them. The table came from immunoSEQ multiplex PCR; TCRdb's copy has only in-frame clones and leaves some out. Among 35,000 to 55,000 clones listed, around 93% were seen once. The chain employs TRBV6-5 and TRBJ1-1; D is unresolved. This specimen was PBMCs, taken about 800 days after a first intestinal transplant, on the day of a second. This TCR came from a human patient who received an intestinal transplant, so some T cells may come from the graft donor. The CDR3 loop is CASSYHPGSGTEAFF. For the CDR3, the DNA is TGTGCCAGCAGTTACCATCCGGGATCCGGCACTGAAGCTTTCTTT.